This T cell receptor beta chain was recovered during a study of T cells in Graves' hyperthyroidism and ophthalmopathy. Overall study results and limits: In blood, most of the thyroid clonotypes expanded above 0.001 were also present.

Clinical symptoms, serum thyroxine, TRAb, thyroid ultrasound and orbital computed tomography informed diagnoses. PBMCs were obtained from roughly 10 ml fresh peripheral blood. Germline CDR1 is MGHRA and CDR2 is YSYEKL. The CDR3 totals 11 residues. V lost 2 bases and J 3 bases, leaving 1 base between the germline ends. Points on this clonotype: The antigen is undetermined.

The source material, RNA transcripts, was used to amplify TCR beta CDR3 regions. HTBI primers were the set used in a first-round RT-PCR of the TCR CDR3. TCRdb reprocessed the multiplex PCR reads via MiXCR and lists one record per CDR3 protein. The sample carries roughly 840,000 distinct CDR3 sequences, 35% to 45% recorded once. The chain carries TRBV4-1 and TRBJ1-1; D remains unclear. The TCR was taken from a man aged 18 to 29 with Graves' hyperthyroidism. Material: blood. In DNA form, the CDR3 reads TGCGCCAGCAGCCAATACACTGAAGCTTTCTTT. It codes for CASSQYTEAFF.